A single sample is the source of the 25 T cell receptor beta chains below, sequenced in a study of human T cells and chemical hapten exposure. Each CDR3 protein is one row after TCRdb ran MiXCR on the RACE reads. The sample shows 80,000 to 95,000 distinct CDR3 sequences, about 10% of them seen only once. Time point described: patch test 2, 6 weeks after DPC sensitization. Treatment here: therapeutic diphenylcyclopropenone sensitization with weekly scalp DPC. Sequenced material: whole blood, taken in connection with sensitization to the hapten diphenylcyclopropenone (DPC). Every receptor here comes from a man aged 40-49 years with alopecia areata. Some clones in this sample may be carry-over from other donors' samples.

The CDR3 DNA sequence: TGTGCCTGGAGCGGGGGCCACACAGATACGCAGTATTTT. Protein product: CAWSGGHTDTQYF. The chain joins TRBV30 to TRBJ2-3; the D gene could be TRBD1 or TRBD2 (6 bases each). CDR3 size: 13 residues. Germline CDR1 GTSNPN, CDR2 SVGIG (reference sequence). Trimming stripped 3 bases from V and 2 bases from J, with 9 bases between.

This clonotype was picked up many times. The chain couples TRBV11-2 to TRBJ2-7; D is undetermined. V lost 2 bases to trimming and J lost 4 bases, with 12 bases between them. The CDR3 contains 14 residues. CDR1 SGHAT and CDR2 FQNNGV come from the germline V gene. The CDR3 coding sequence is TGTGCCAGCAGCTTAAGCCTCCCCTTTTACGAGCAGTACGTC. Its protein product is CASSLSLPFYEQYV.

This clonotype was found a few times. The chain combines TRBV7-2 with TRBJ2-5, with 9 bases identical to TRBD2. The CDR3 loop spans 16 amino acids. V was pared by 3 bases and J by 5 bases, with 10 bases of the junction left unmatched. The germline V gene encodes CDR1 SGHTA and CDR2 FQGNSA. The CDR3 DNA follows: TGTGCCAGCAGCTTCTCGAGTAGCGGGAGCTGGGAGACCCAGTACTTC. Its protein is CASSFSSSGSWETQYF.

The CDR3 sequence is CASSRLVGNIQYF. CDR3 DNA: TGTGCCAGCAGTCGACTAGTTGGAAACATTCAGTACTTC. V and J are TRBV12-3 or TRBV12-4 and TRBJ2-4, with a weak D call TRBD2 (6 bases). Trimming removed 5 bases from V and 6 bases from J, with 11 bases in between. The CDR3 totals 13 residues.

The V call is TRBV6-2 or TRBV6-3, the J call TRBJ2-7; D is possibly TRBD1 (5 bases). There are 15 residues in the CDR3. Germline V lookup: CDR1 MNHEY, CDR2 SVGEGT. V was clipped by 0 bases and J by 5 bases, with 14 bases between them. The CDR3 coding sequence is TGTGCCAGCAGTTACTCGCAGGGAAGGGCCCACGAGCAGTACTTC. It yields the protein CASSYSQGRAHEQYF.

This clonotype was seen ten or more times. V gene TRBV29-1 combines with J gene TRBJ2-1; perhaps TRBD2 as D (7 bases). The V and J ends lost 5 bases and 7 bases respectively, with 18 bases between them. The CDR3 length is 14 residues. CDR1 SQVTM and CDR2 ANQGSEA come from the germline V gene. The CDR3 loop reads CSVLPAGAGNEQFF. For the CDR3, the DNA is TGCAGCGTTCTACCCGCGGGGGCCGGAAATGAGCAGTTCTTC.

This rearrangement joins TRBV4-2 to TRBJ2-1; TRBD2 agrees at 12 bases. Germline-derived CDR1 and CDR2 are LGHNA and YNFKEQ. The length of the CDR3 is 16 residues. Losses at the gene ends were 0 bases for V and 8 bases for J; bases not matched to a gene: 5. CDR3 in DNA: TGTGCCAGCAGCCAAGATGCGACTAGCGGGAGCGATGAGCAGTTCTTC. Translating it yields CASSQDATSGSDEQFF.

In this sample, this clonotype turned up a few times. The rearrangement links TRBV18 to TRBJ2-3, with D possibly being TRBD1 (6 bases). The CDR3 is made up of 16 amino acids. Germline V lookup: CDR1 KGHSH, CDR2 LQKENI. V was clipped by 2 bases and J by 4 bases, with 16 bases between them. The CDR3 sequence is CASSPRRAQGSDTQYF. The DNA for the CDR3 is TGTGCCAGCTCACCAAGAAGGGCCCAGGGGTCAGATACGCAGTATTTT.

The sample holds many counts of this clonotype. V gene TRBV2 combines with J gene TRBJ2-5, with 8 positions matching TRBD2. V was pared by 3 bases and J by 1 base, with 10 bases of the junction left unmatched. Germline lookup yields CDR1 SNHLY and CDR2 FYNNEI. The CDR3 runs to 17 residues. CDR3 in amino acids: CASSDFASGLPQETQYF. CDR3 DNA: TGTGCCAGCAGTGATTTCGCTAGCGGGCTCCCCCAAGAGACCCAGTACTTC.

This clonotype was picked up many times. The chain is built from TRBV7-3 and TRBJ1-6; D not resolved. The CDR3 is made up of 13 amino acids. Germline V lookup: CDR1 SGHTA, CDR2 FQGTGA. V was pared by 1 base and J by 7 bases, with 5 bases between. The CDR3 here is CASSLMENSPLHF. DNA of the CDR3: TGTGCCAGCAGCTTAATGGAGAATTCACCCCTCCACTTT.

The V gene is TRBV10-3, the J gene TRBJ1-6; 8 bases line up with TRBD1. The germline V gene encodes CDR1 ENHRY and CDR2 SYGVKD. This CDR3 comprises 14 residues. With V trimmed by 6 bases and J by 10 bases, 8 bases remained unmatched. Written as DNA, the CDR3 is TGTGCCATCAGCCGAGACAGGGGCCAGTCACCCCTCCACTTT. Its translation: CAISRDRGQSPLHF.

Only a few counts were recorded for this clonotype. The rearrangement joins TRBV29-1 to TRBJ2-3; D possibly corresponds to TRBD2 (6 bases). The CDR3 consists of 13 residues. V lost 6 bases, J lost 3 bases, and 13 bases lay in between. CDR1 and CDR2 from the germline V gene are SQVTM and ANQGSEA. The CDR3 DNA sequence: TGCAGCGTGGTTACTAGCATAACAGATACGCAGTATTTT. This translates into CSVVTSITDTQYF.

This clonotype was observed at least ten times. The rearrangement links TRBV12-3 or TRBV12-4 to TRBJ2-1; 7 positions agree with TRBD2. The CDR3 loop spans 15 amino acids. Trimming removed 5 bases from V and 4 bases from J; junction bases left unmatched: 8. CDR3 nucleotides: TGTGCCAGCAGTCCACTCCGGGGAGGGTACAATGAGCAGTTCTTC. Protein: CASSPLRGGYNEQFF.

This chain links TRBV28 with TRBJ2-7, with TRBD1 matching over 7 bases. Germline V lookup: CDR1 MDHEN, CDR2 SYDVKM. The trim removed 7 bases at V and 1 base at J, leaving 4 bases unmatched. The CDR3 contains 13 residues. The CDR3 here is CASTPGQSYEQYF. CDR3 bases: TGTGCCAGCACCCCGGGACAGTCCTACGAGCAGTACTTC.

This clonotype was counted only a few times. The rearrangement joins TRBV3-1 to TRBJ2-1; 9 bases agree with TRBD2. The junction had 4 bases not matched to a gene; V was cut back by 1 base and J by 3 bases. The CDR3 extends over 16 amino acids. CDR1 is LGHDT and CDR2 is YNNKEL in the germline V gene (reference sequence). The CDR3 sequence is CASSQGVSGSYNEQFF. The CDR3 region has the DNA TGTGCCAGCAGCCAAGGTGTTAGCGGGAGCTACAATGAGCAGTTCTTC.

This chain uses TRBV27 with TRBJ2-3, with 8 bases matching TRBD2. J gave up 4 bases and V 4 bases, and 10 bases lay outside the gene matches. This CDR3 has 16 amino acids. Germline V gene sequence: CDR1 MNHEY, CDR2 SMNVEV (reference sequence). The CDR3 protein is CASSSQAGEFPDTQYF. The CDR3 DNA reads TGTGCCAGCAGTTCTCAAGCGGGAGAATTTCCAGATACGCAGTATTTT.

This clonotype has at least ten counts. The chain links TRBV29-1 to TRBJ2-3; 12 positions agree with TRBD2. Trimming took 6 bases from V and 11 from J; bases not matched to a gene: 12. The CDR3 has 14 residues. Germline V lookup: CDR1 SQVTM, CDR2 ANQGSEA. The CDR3 region is CSVESSGRAGKQYF. CDR3 sequence (DNA): TGCAGCGTCGAATCTAGCGGGAGGGCCGGGAAGCAGTATTTT.

A single count supports this clonotype. The chain has TRBV7-6 and TRBJ2-1, with 10 bases fitting TRBD2. Trimming took 4 bases from V and 8 from J; bases not matched to a gene: 11. The CDR3 contains 16 residues. Per the germline V gene, CDR1 is SGHVS and CDR2 is FNYEAQ. The CDR3: CASSSPSGRGGYEQFF. The CDR3 nucleotides are TGTGCCAGCAGCTCGCCTAGCGGGAGAGGGGGCTATGAGCAGTTCTTC.

This clonotype turned up a few times. The gene calls are TRBV12-3 or TRBV12-4 and TRBJ2-1; perhaps TRBD1 as D (5 bases). The CDR3 extends over 17 amino acids. V dropped 2 bases and J dropped 5 bases, with 19 bases sitting between them. CDR3 bases: TGTGCCAGCAGTTTACAGGGCCAGATTTTACCCGACAATGAGCAGTTCTTC. Its protein is CASSLQGQILPDNEQFF.

Here the CDR3 DNA reads TGCAGTGCTAGAGAGGCTAGCGGGAACTCGGATACGCAGTATTTT. This sequence encodes CSAREASGNSDTQYF. This sequence joins TRBV20-1 and TRBJ2-3; the match to TRBD2 covers 9 bases. The germline V gene encodes CDR1 DFQATT and CDR2 SNEGSKA (reference sequence). Trimming at V came to 0 bases and at J to 6 bases, leaving 7 bases not matched to a gene. The CDR3 runs 15 residues.

This rearrangement joins TRBV7-2 to TRBJ2-4; no definite D call. Per germline, CDR1 SGHTA and CDR2 FQGNSA. Trimming shortened V by 1 base and J by 0 bases, and 7 bases separated the two germline ends. The CDR3 totals 15 residues. As DNA, the CDR3 is TGTGCCAGCAGCTTAGAACCGGGAGCCAAAAACATTCAGTACTTC. As protein: CASSLEPGAKNIQYF.

Only a few counts were recorded for this clonotype. The genes are TRBV29-1 and TRBJ2-1; 7 bases are shared with TRBD2. The CDR3 is made up of 14 amino acids. Trimming took 3 bases from V and 8 from J; bases not matched to a gene: 10. Germline lookup yields CDR1 SQVTM and CDR2 ANQGSEA. The CDR3 DNA is TGCAGCGTTGACGGACTAGTGGGCTTGGATGAGCAGTTCTTC. Residues: CSVDGLVGLDEQFF.

This chain connects TRBV6-2 or TRBV6-3 to TRBJ2-2, with D possibly matching TRBD1 (6 bases). This CDR3 spans 13 amino acids. With 4 bases removed from V and 5 bases from J, the gap between germline ends came to 8 bases. Germline-derived CDR1 and CDR2 are MNHEY and SVGEGT. The CDR3 nucleotides read TGTGCCAGCAGTTTACAGGGTACCGGGGAGCTGTTTTTT. Translated, it gives CASSLQGTGELFF.

The chain is built from TRBV5-1 and TRBJ2-7, with TRBD2 matching 10 bases. The CDR3 runs 15 residues. Germline V gene lookup returns CDR1 SGHRS and CDR2 YFSETQ. Trimming removed 3 bases from V and 6 bases from J; junction bases left unmatched: 9. The CDR3 loop is CASSSGLAAAREQYF. The CDR3 DNA reads as TGCGCCAGCAGCTCCGGACTAGCGGCTGCGCGCGAGCAGTACTTC. The complete variable domain, with remaining parts taken from reference TRBV5-1 and TRBJ2-7, reads KAGVTQTPRYLIKTRGQQVTLSCSPISGHRSVSWYQQTPGQGLQFLFEYFSETQRNKGNFPGRFSGRQFSNSRSEMNVSTLELGDSALYLCASSSGLAAAREQYFGPGTRLTVT.

CDR3 amino acids: CASSPSGTGLTGANVLTF. The CDR3 DNA reads TGTGCCAGCAGCCCGTCCGGGACAGGGCTCACTGGGGCCAACGTCCTGACTTTC. The gene calls are TRBV7-3 and TRBJ2-6, with 9 bases that match TRBD1. With V trimmed by 5 bases and J by 2 bases, 10 bases remained unmatched. CDR3 length: 18 residues. Germline V gives CDR1 SGHTA, CDR2 FQGTGA.